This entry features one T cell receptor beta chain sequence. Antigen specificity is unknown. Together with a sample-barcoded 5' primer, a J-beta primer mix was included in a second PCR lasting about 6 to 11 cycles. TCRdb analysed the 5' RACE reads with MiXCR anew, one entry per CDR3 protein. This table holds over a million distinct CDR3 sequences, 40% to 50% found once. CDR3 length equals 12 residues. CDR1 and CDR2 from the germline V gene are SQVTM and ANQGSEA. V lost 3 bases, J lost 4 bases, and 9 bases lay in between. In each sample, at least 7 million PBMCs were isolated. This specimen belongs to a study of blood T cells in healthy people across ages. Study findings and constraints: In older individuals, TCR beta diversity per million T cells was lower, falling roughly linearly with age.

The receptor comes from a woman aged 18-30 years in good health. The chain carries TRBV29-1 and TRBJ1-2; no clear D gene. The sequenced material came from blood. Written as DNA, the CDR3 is TGCAGCGTTGACGGCGGAACCTATGGCTACACCTTC. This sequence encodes CSVDGGTYGYTF.